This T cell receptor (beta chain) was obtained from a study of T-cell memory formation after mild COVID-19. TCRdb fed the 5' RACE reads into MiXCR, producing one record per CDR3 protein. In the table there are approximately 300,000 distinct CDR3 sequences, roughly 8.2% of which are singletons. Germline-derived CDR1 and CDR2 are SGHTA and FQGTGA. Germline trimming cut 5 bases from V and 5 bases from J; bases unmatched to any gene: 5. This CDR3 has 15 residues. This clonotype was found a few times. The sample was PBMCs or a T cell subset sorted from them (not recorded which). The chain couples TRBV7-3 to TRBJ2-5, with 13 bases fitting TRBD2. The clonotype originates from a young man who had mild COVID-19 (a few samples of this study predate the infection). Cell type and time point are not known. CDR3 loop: CASSRTSGGRETQYF. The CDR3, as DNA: TGTGCCAGCAGCCGGACTAGCGGGGGACGGGAGACCCAGTACTTC.